This T cell receptor (beta chain) was recovered during a study of blood T cell repertoires in COVID-19. Overall study context: The analysed material was cDNA or gDNA that came from T cells, B-cell-depleted T cells, or PBMCs.

Per the authors' pipeline: Nucleated cell counts were estimated from reference gene primer amplification. Sequencing was performed with immunoSEQ multiplex PCR; in TCRdb, only in-frame clones are kept and a portion is missing. The V and J calls and the clone size are those of that table, but D and trimming were determined from the DNA. Altogether 180,000 or so clones are present, roughly 86% being singletons, with the ten largest covering roughly 1.5%. The germline V gene encodes CDR1 SQVTM and CDR2 ANQGSEA. The ends were cut back, 5 bases at V and 5 bases at J, with 9 bases in the middle. The CDR3 has 11 amino acids.

The origin of this receptor is a woman aged 50 to 65 with acute or convalescent COVID-19. The sample comprised peripheral blood. The rearrangement links TRBV29-1 to TRBJ1-1; a possible D gene is TRBD1 (5 bases). The DNA for the CDR3 is TGCAGCGTTTCCAGGGATACTGAAGCTTTCTTT. Encoded protein: CSVSRDTEAFF. Full variable domain (remainder filled in from reference TRBV29-1 and TRBJ1-1): SAVISQKPSRDICQRGTSLTIQCQVDSQVTMMFWYRQQPGQSLTLIATANQGSEATYESGFVIDKFPISRPNLTFSTLTVSNMSPEDSSIYLCSVSRDTEAFFGQGTRLTVV.